What follows are 4 T cell receptor beta chains derived from one specimen sequenced in a study of blood T cells in healthy people across ages. Together with a sample-barcoded 5' primer, a J-beta primer mix was included in a second PCR lasting about 7 to 12 cycles. In TCRdb, the 5' RACE reads were re-called with MiXCR into one record per CDR3 protein. The data contain 800,000 or so distinct CDR3 sequences, 20% to 25% of them singletons. Separately, the same data were catalogued under a study of T cells of mothers and their children.

The specimen sequenced was blood. These receptors were collected from a boy aged 5 to 17 in good health.

The table lists this clonotype with a few counts. This sequence joins TRBV4-1 and TRBJ2-5; D might be TRBD2 (5 bases). This CDR3 has 15 residues. With 1 base removed from V and 3 bases from J, the gap between germline ends came to 12 bases. The germline V gene encodes CDR1 MGHRA and CDR2 YSYEKL. CDR3 in amino acids: CASSQVWTPKETQYF. The CDR3 nucleotides read TGCGCCAGCAGCCAAGTGTGGACTCCCAAAGAGACCCAGTACTTC.

This clonotype was counted at least ten times. This chain links TRBV5-1 with TRBJ2-3; D is unclear. From germline, CDR1 is SGHRS and CDR2 YFSETQ. CDR3 size: 12 residues. The V and J ends lost 0 bases and 5 bases respectively, with 4 bases between them. The CDR3 region is CASSLAGDTQYF. Here the CDR3 DNA reads TGCGCCAGCAGCTTGGCCGGAGATACGCAGTATTTT.

This chain links TRBV14 with TRBJ2-3; TRBD2 aligns across 9 bases. After removal of 1 base from V and 2 bases from J, the junction contained 4 bases not matched to a gene. The CDR3 totals 16 residues. Looked up from germline, CDR1 is SGHDN and CDR2 is FVKESK. The CDR3, as DNA: TGTGCCAGCAGCCAAGTGGCGGGGGGGCCCACAGATACGCAGTATTTT. Its protein is CASSQVAGGPTDTQYF.

J is TRBJ2-7 and V is TRBV29-1; the match to TRBD1 covers 11 bases. With V trimmed by 0 bases and J by 2 bases, 15 bases remained unmatched. CDR1 SQVTM and CDR2 ANQGSEA come from the germline V gene. The length of the CDR3 is 19 residues. CDR3 sequence (DNA): TGCAGCGTTGAAGATCGGGGGACAGGGGGTTTTTGGGGACCCTACGAGCAGTACTTC. As protein: CSVEDRGTGGFWGPYEQYF.